This T cell receptor (beta chain) is drawn from a study of T and B cells in COVID-19 patients. The CDR3 contains 16 residues. The germline CDR1 and CDR2 sequences are SNHLY and FYNNEI. V shed 8 bases, J shed 0 bases, and the junction held 8 bases outside the gene matches. Multiplex PCR with BIOMED2 TRB-A/B primer pools amplified TRB rearrangements. TCRdb fed the multiplex PCR reads into MiXCR, producing one record per CDR3 protein. The sample has more than 20,000 distinct CDR3 sequences; around a third are singletons. Regarding the study as a whole: In COVID-19 patients, T cell receptor beta variable and joining gene use was reportedly strongly skewed.

Details on this clonotype: Its antigen is not known.

Each TRB amplification used about 230-550 ng of genomic DNA from blood. The sequenced sample was blood. This TCR was recovered from a human donor who had recovered from COVID-19. The chain combines TRBV2 with TRBJ2-2; 8 bases are shared with TRBD2. CDR3 sequence: CASREGSGTNTGELFF. The CDR3 region has the DNA TGTGCCAGCCGGGAGGGCTCGGGGACGAACACCGGGGAGCTGTTTTTT.